This T cell receptor (beta chain) was profiled in a study of PD-L1 blockade in urothelial cancer. As for the study in general: Patients previously received 0 to 3 chemotherapy regimens.

Using immunoSEQ multiplex PCR, the repertoire was profiled, and TCRdb retains in-frame clones only, with some absent. The sample records around 130,000 clones, about four fifths being singletons. Time point here: pretreatment peripheral blood. Study-wide findings and caveats: Below-median pretreatment blood TCR clonality was associated with improved progression-free and overall survival.

A remark on this clone: The target antigen is unknown.

This CDR3 is 16 amino acids long. Per germline, CDR1 GTSNPN and CDR2 SVGIG (reference sequence). Trimming removed 3 bases from V and 7 bases from J; junction bases left unmatched: 11. The specimen was PBMCs, collected around atezolizumab (anti-PD-L1) treatment. The genes are TRBV30 and TRBJ2-1, with 11 bases that match TRBD2. This TCR was recovered from a man aged 50-60 years with urothelial cancer. CDR3 DNA: TGTGCCTGGAGGAGGACTAGCGGGCTTAAGGGAAATGAGCAGTTCTTC. It codes for CAWRRTSGLKGNEQFF.